The T cell receptor beta chain under discussion was sequenced for a study of Ad26.COV2.S vaccination and SARS-CoV-2 variants. Profiling relied on immunoSEQ multiplex PCR, and the TCRdb table lists in-frame clones only, not all of them. The table has 75,000 to 100,000 clones, roughly 84% seen once. Concerning this clone itself: Its antigen is undetermined.

General observations from the study: Reportedly, spike-specific CD8+ and CD4+ T cell responses achieved substantial breadth once vaccination had taken place. Recipients of either vaccine or placebo displayed similar breadth of non-spike TCRs.

Germline CDR1 is SGHNT and CDR2 is YENEEA. There are 13 residues in the CDR3. V lost 3 bases and J 5 bases, leaving 8 bases between the germline ends. The input for sequencing was peripheral blood, taken after recovery from COVID-19. The sequence derives from a human donor who had recovered from COVID-19. The V call is TRBV11-3, the J call TRBJ2-1; no clear D. CDR3: CASSFGPHNEQFF. CDR3 DNA sequence: TGTGCCAGCAGCTTCGGACCCCACAATGAGCAGTTCTTC.